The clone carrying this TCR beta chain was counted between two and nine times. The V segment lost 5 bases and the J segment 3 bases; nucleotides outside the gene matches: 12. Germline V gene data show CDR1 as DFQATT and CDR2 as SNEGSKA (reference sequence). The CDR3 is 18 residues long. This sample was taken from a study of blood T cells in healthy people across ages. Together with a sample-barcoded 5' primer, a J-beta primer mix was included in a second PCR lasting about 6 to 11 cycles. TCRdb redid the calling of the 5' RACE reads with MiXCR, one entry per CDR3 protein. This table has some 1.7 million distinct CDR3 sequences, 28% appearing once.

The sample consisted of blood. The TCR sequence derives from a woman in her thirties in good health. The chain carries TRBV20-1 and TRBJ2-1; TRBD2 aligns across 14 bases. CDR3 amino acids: CSALTSGTSGGDYNEQFF. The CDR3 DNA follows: TGCAGTGCTCTTACCTCGGGGACTAGCGGGGGAGACTACAATGAGCAGTTCTTC.